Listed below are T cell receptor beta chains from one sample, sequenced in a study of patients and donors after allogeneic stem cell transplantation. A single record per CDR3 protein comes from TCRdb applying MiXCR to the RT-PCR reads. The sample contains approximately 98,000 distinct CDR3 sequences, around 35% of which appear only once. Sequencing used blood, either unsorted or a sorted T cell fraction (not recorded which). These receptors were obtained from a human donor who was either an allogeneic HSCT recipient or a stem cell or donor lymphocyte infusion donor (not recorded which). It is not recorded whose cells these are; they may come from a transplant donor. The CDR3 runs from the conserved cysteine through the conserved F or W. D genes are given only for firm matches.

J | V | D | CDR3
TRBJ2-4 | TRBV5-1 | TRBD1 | CASSLGGGYSKNIQYF
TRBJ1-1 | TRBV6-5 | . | CASRSDFEAFF
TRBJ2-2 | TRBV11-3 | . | CASSLSSASTGELFF
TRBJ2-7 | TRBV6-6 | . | CASSYSLQGRVYEQYF
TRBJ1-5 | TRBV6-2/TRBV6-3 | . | CASSFPGAHQPQHF
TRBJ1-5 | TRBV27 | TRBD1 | CASSRQGQITLKPQHF
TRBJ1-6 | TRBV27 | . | CASSTTGSNSYNSPLHF
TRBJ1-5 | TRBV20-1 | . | CSARTDSNQPQHF
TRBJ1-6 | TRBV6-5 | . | CASSYSGNSPLHF
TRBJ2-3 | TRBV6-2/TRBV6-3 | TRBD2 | CASSSSGRRGNTQYF
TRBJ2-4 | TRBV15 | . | CATSRATDIYQYF
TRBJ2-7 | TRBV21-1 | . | CASSKDKVSSGEQYF
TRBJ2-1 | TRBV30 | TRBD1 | CAWSVRGGSPPREQFF
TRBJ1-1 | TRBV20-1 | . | CSALDRYTEAFF
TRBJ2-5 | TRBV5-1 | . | CASAAYQETQYF
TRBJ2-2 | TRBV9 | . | CASSVSDISNTGELFF
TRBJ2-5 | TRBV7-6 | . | CASSLIVMETQYF
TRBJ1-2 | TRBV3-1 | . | CASSQMGGGYTF
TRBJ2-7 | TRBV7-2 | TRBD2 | CASSRTSGNYEQYF
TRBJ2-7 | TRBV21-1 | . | CASSKQRNSYEQYF
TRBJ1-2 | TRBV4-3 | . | CASSQGPQGKANYGYTF
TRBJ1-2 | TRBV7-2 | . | CASSLDRLGHGYTF
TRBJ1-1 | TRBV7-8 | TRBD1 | CASSPQGFNTEAFF
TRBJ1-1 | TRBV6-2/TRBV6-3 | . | CASSYFNPPNTEAFF
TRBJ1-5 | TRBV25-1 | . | CASTPKIGRGANQPQHF
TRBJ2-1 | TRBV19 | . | CASSMAGSSYNEQFF
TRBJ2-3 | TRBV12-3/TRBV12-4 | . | CASSLEPGLQADTQYF
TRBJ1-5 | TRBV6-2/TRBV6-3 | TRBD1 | CASRLGQGGQPQHF
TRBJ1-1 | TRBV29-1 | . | CSVGRGRTEAFF
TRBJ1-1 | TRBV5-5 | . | CASSDLLQAPAFF
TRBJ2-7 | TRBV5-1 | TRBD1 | CASLPLQGDMGEQYF
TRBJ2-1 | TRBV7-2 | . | CASSRSGIEQFF
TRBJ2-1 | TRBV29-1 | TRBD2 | CSVLAGAPYNEQFF
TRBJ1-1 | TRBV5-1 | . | CASAEGPLNTEAFF
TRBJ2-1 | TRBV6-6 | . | CASRVLHNEQFF
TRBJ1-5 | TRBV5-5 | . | CASSFGGGAQPQHF
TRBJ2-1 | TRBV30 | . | CAWRRHNEQFF
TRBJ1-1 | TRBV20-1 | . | CSASGGMAEAFF
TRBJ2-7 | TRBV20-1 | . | CSAKDPQPPRYEQYF
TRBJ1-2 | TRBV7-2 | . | CASSLVPTPYGYTF
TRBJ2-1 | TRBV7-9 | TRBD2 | CASSFGTNGEQFF
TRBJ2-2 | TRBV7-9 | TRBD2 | CASAGEGATGELFF
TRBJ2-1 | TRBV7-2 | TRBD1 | CASSLPTGASYNEQFF
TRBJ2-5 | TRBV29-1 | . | CSCRQFQETQYF
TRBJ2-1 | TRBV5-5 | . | CASHRPRPDEQFF
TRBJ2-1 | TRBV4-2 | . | CASSQVVRSGAYYNEQFF
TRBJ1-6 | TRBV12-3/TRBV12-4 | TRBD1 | CASSRTGNSPLHF
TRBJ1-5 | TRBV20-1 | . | CSVNQGNQPQHF
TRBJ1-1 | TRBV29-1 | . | CSVRALTEAFF
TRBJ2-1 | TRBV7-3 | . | CASSLTGNEQFF
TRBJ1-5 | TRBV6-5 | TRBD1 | CASSTGQGKNQPQHF
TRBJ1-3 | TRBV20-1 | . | CSARAGGMGSGNTIYF
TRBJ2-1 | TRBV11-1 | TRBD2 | CASGGVPSSYNEQFF
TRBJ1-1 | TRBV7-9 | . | CASSLVSALTWERDEAFF
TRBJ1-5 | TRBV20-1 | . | CSARSGFQPQHF
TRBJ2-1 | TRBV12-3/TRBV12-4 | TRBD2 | CASSPTSGNNEQFF
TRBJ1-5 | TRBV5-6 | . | CASSRGLFNQPQHF